The present entry profiles one TCR beta chain with its context. The junction differs from germline at one of its ends, possibly a read error. The data were obtained in a study of T cell changes during pregnancy in multiple sclerosis. This CDR3 region has 13 residues. Germline CDR1 MNHNS, CDR2 SASEGT. Clones were read by immunoSEQ multiplex PCR, and TCRdb kept only the in-frame ones, dropping some. The data hold 50,000 to 60,000 clones, with 92% observed a single time. The source of this sequence is a female donor with multiple sclerosis, enrolled in a pregnancy study. The chain combines TRBV6-1 with TRBJ2-7, with D possibly being TRBD2 (6 bases). Sequenced here: CD4+ T cells from peripheral blood mononuclear cells, sampled in the second trimester of pregnancy. CDR3 loop: CSSGPEMTYEQYF. DNA for the CDR3: TGCTCCAGCGGGCCAGAGATGACCTACGAGCAGTACTTC.